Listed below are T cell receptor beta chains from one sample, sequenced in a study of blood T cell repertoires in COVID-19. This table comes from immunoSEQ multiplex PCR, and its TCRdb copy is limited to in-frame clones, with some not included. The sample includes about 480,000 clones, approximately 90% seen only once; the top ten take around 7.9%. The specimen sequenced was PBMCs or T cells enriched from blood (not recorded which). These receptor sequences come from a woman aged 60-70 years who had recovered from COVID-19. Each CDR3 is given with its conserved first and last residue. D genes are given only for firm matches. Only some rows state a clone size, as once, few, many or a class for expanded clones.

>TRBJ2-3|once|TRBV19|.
TGTGCCAGTAGTGGGCCTGAATCCGTTGATACGCAGTATTTT
CASSGPESVDTQYF
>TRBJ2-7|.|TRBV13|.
TGTGCCAGCACAGGGTCGTCCTACGAGCAGTACTTC
CASTGSSYEQYF
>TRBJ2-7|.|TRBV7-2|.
TGTGCCAGCAGCCCAGGACAATACACGGGGCAGTACTTC
CASSPGQYTGQYF
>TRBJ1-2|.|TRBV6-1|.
TGTGCCAGCAGTGAGTTCGAACAGCTTAACTATGGCTACACCTTC
CASSEFEQLNYGYTF
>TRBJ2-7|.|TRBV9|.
TGTGCCAGCAGCCCCTGGCTCGAGATTAGCACGAACGAGCAGTACTTC
CASSPWLEISTNEQYF
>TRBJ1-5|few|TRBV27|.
TGTGCCAGCAGTGTTGCCGCGGGCAGCAATCAGCCCCAGCATTTT
CASSVAAGSNQPQHF
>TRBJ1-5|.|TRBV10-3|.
TGTGCCACCAGCCCCAGGGGTCGGGATCAGCCCCAGCATTTT
CATSPRGRDQPQHF
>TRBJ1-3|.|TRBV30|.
TGTGCCTGGAGTGTATGGAGGGCCAGGCCTACTCCGAGCTCTGGAAACACCATATATTTT
CAWSVWRARPTPSSGNTIYF
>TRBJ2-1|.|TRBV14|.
TGTGCCAGCAGCCAAGTGCAGGCTTACAATGAGCAGTTCTTC
CASSQVQAYNEQFF
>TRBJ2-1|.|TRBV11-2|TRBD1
TGTGCCAGCAGCCGGAGGCAGGGACAGGGGTACGATGAGCAGTTCTTC
CASSRRQGQGYDEQFF
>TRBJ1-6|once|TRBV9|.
TGTGCCAGCAGCGGACTGCCCCCTACGCCCCTCCACTTT
CASSGLPPTPLHF
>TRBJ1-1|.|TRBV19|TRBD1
TGTGCCAGTAGTATGGGTCCGGGACAGGCTTTTGAAGCTTTCTTT
CASSMGPGQAFEAFF
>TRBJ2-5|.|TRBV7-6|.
TGTGCCAGCAGCTCGCGGGACAGCCTGCCGTCCCAAGAGACCCAGTACTTC
CASSSRDSLPSQETQYF
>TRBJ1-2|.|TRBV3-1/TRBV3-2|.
TGTGCCAGCAGCCAAGGCCTTCCGCGAGGCTACACCTTC
CASSQGLPRGYTF
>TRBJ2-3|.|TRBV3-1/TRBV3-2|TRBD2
TGTGCCAGCAGCCAAGGAGGACTAGGGCAGTATTTT
CASSQGGLGQYF
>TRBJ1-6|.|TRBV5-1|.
TGCGCCAGCAGGACCTCGGGGACCTATAATTCACCCCTCCACTTT
CASRTSGTYNSPLHF
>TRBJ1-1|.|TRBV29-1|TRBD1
TGCAGCGCCGAAGGGGACAGGGATCCAACTGAAGCTTTCTTT
CSAEGDRDPTEAFF
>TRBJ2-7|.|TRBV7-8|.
TGTGCCAGCAGCTTGGGGGGTTGGGAGCAGTACTTC
CASSLGGWEQYF
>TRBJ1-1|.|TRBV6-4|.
TGTGCCAGCAGTTTTACGTTGACGGGTGAAGCTTTCTTT
CASSFTLTGEAFF
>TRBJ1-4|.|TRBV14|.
TGTGCCAGCAGCCAAACTCAGGGCCAGATTGAAAAACTGTTTTTT
CASSQTQGQIEKLFF
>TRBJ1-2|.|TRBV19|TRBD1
TGTGCCAGTAGTATCCTGGGACAGGGGAAGAACTATGGCTACACCTTC
CASSILGQGKNYGYTF
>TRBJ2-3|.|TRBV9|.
TGTGCCAGCAGCGTAGGGACTCAGCCCAGCACAGATACGCAGTATTTT
CASSVGTQPSTDTQYF
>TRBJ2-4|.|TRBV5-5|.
TGTGCCAGCAGCTCCCGGGACACAACAAAAAACATTCAGTACTTC
CASSSRDTTKNIQYF
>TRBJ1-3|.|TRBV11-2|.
TGTGCCAGCACCCGATACCAGGGGAGTGGAAACACCATATATTTT
CASTRYQGSGNTIYF
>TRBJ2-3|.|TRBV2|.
TGTGCCAGCTACCCCCGGGCAGCGGGAGATACGCAGTATTTT
CASYPRAAGDTQYF
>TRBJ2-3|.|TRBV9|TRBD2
TGTGCCAGCAGCGTTCAACTAGCGGGGGCAGATACGCAGTATTTT
CASSVQLAGADTQYF
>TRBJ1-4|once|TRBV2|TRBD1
TGTGCCAGCAGCGCCCCCTTGACAGGGAGAAATGAAAAACTGTTTTTT
CASSAPLTGRNEKLFF
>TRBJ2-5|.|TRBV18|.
TGTGCCAGCTCACCAAGCGAAGAGACCCAGTACTTC
CASSPSEETQYF
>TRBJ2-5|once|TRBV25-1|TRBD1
TGTGCCAGCACTAATGGACAGGCTGTCTTGGAGACCCAGTACTTC
CASTNGQAVLETQYF
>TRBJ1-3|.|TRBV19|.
TGTGCCAGTACTAACTCATACACGGCGCTGACGGGGAACACCATATATTTT
CASTNSYTALTGNTIYF
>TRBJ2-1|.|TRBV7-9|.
TGTGCCAGCAGTCCCTACCTAGGTGAGCAGTTCTTC
CASSPYLGEQFF
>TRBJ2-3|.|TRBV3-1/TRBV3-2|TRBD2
TGTGCCAGCAGCCTTATCGGGGGGGCCTCAGATACGCAGTATTTT
CASSLIGGASDTQYF
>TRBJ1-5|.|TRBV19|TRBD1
TGTGCCAGTAGTTTATCCCCGGGACAGGGGGGCAATCAGCCCCAGCATTTT
CASSLSPGQGGNQPQHF
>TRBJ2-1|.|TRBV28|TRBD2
TGTGCCAGCAGTTCGGGGGGGCTGAGGGAGCAGTTCTTC
CASSSGGLREQFF
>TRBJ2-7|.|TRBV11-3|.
TGTGCCAGCAGCCCCGGAGCCTACGAGCAGTACTTC
CASSPGAYEQYF
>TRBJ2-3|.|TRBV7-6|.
TGTGCCAGCAGCCGGGATTCGGGAGATACGCAGTATTTT
CASSRDSGDTQYF
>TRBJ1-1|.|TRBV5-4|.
TGTGCCAGCAGCGGCGGAGGGGGGGACACTGAAGCTTTCTTT
CASSGGGGDTEAFF
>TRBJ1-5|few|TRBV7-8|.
TGTGCCAGCAGCCTAGACCAGGGGAAGAATCAGCCCCAGCATTTT
CASSLDQGKNQPQHF
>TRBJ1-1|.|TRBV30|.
TGTGCCTGGGACCCAGGGGTTGGGAACACTGAAGCTTTCTTT
CAWDPGVGNTEAFF
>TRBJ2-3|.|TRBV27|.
TGTGCCAGCAGTATCTCGACAGGAAGAGGCACAGATACGCAGTATTTT
CASSISTGRGTDTQYF
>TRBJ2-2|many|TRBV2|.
TGTGCCAGCAGTGAAGCTACGAACACCGGGGAGCTGTTTTTT
CASSEATNTGELFF
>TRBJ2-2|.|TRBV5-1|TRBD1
TGCGCCAGCAGCTTGGCTCCAGGGGGTCGCACCGGGGAGCTGTTTTTT
CASSLAPGGRTGELFF
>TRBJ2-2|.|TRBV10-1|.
TGCGCCAGCAGTGAGTCGACCGGGCCAGGGGGGAATACCGGGGAGCTGTTTTTT
CASSESTGPGGNTGELFF
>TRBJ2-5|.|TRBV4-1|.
TGCGCCAGCAGCCAAGTAACAGTGTCCTCCACAGAGACCCAGTACTTC
CASSQVTVSSTETQYF
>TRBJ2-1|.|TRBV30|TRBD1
TGTGCCTGGGGGGGACAGTACAATGAGCAGTTCTTC
CAWGGQYNEQFF
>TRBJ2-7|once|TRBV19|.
TGTGCCAGTAGTATCGCGGTTTCCTACGAGCAGTACTTC
CASSIAVSYEQYF
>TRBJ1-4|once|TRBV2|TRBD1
TGTGCCAGCAGTGGACAGGGGAAGGAAAAACTGTTTTTT
CASSGQGKEKLFF
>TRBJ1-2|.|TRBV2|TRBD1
TGTGCCAGCGAGACAGGGAGAAACTATGGCTACACCTTC
CASETGRNYGYTF
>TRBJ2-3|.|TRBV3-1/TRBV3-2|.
TGTGCCAGCAGCCCTTCCTACTACACAGATACGCAGTATTTT
CASSPSYYTDTQYF
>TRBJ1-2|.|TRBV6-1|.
TGTGCCAGCAGTGAACCCGCAGGGTGGAATGGCTACACCTTC
CASSEPAGWNGYTF
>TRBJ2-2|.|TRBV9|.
TGTGCCAGCAAACAGGCCACCGGGGAGCTGTTTTTT
CASKQATGELFF
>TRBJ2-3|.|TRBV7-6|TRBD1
TGTGCCAGCAGTGGCCGGGACAGGAGTCCAGATACGCAGTATTTT
CASSGRDRSPDTQYF